The 23 T cell receptor beta chains presented below share a single source sample, sequenced in a study of T-cell reconstitution after alpha-beta-depleted transplantation in children. Researchers prepared the TCRbeta library using unique molecular identifiers, the study reports. TCRdb re-analysed the PCR reads in MiXCR, keeping a single row per CDR3 protein. Here the sample spans roughly 420,000 distinct CDR3 sequences, roughly 15% being singletons. The sample in question was PBMCs, mostly from graft donor cells, obtained 360 days after TCRalphabeta/CD19-depleted stem cell transplant. Source of these receptors: a boy younger than two who had a stem cell transplant for Wiskott-Aldrich syndrome, so the T cells may come from the graft donor.

The rearrangement uses TRBV4-3 and TRBJ2-3, with D uncertain. V was pared by 1 base and J by 0 bases, with 14 bases between. Germline V gives CDR1 LGHNA, CDR2 YSLEER. The CDR3 spans 17 residues. CDR3 bases: TGCGCCAGCAGCCAAGCCTTCGAGAAACCTAGCACAGATACGCAGTATTTT. It codes for CASSQAFEKPSTDTQYF.

This clonotype was seen a handful of times. The chain joins TRBV28 to TRBJ1-2; D gene unclear. CDR3 length equals 13 residues. Trimming took 2 bases from V and 4 from J, leaving 8 bases between them. The germline V gene encodes CDR1 MDHEN and CDR2 SYDVKM. CDR3 nucleotide sequence: TGTGCCAGCAGTTTAACCAGATTCTATGGCTACACCTTC. It specifies CASSLTRFYGYTF.

The rearrangement links TRBV7-2 to TRBJ2-7, with D tentatively TRBD2 (6 bases). The CDR3 spans 17 residues. Germline CDR1 reads SGHTA; CDR2 reads FQGNSA. V gave up 2 bases and J gave up 3 bases, with 20 bases separating them. CDR3 loop: CASSLSLGRDLYYEQYF. Written as DNA, the CDR3 is TGTGCCAGCAGCTTAAGCCTAGGGCGGGACCTCTACTACGAGCAGTACTTC.

This clonotype was detected once. The chain has TRBV28 and TRBJ1-5, with 12 bases identical to TRBD1. The J segment lost 8 bases and the V segment lost 5 bases, leaving 10 bases of the junction unmatched. This CDR3 is 16 amino acids long. Germline CDR1 reads MDHEN; CDR2 reads SYDVKM. CDR3 sequence reads: CASSRLGTGGGEPQHF. In DNA form, the CDR3 reads TGTGCCAGCAGTCGACTGGGGACAGGGGGCGGTGAGCCCCAGCATTTT. Full variable domain (remainder filled in from reference TRBV28 and TRBJ1-5): DVKVTQSSRYLVKRTGEKVFLECVQDMDHENMFWYRQDPGLGLRLIYFSYDVKMKEKGDIPEGYSVSREKKERFSLILESASTNQTSMYLCASSRLGTGGGEPQHFGDGTRLSIL.

This clonotype has just a few counts. V gene TRBV12-3 or TRBV12-4 combines with J gene TRBJ2-2; D ambiguous. The length of the CDR3 is 14 residues. V gave up 2 bases and J gave up 6 bases, with 10 bases separating them. The CDR3: CASSLSRRPGELFF. The CDR3 DNA reads as TGTGCCAGCAGTTTAAGCAGAAGGCCCGGGGAGCTGTTTTTT.

This clonotype was recorded many times. This chain joins TRBV21-1 and TRBJ2-5; the table assigns TRBD2, which was not confirmed against the DNA. TRBV21-1 is annotated as a pseudogene. This CDR3 has 18 amino acids. The CDR3 protein is CASSKAREVGGNKETQYF. CDR3 bases: TGTGCCAGCAGCAAAGCCCGCGAGGTCGGAGGAAATAAGGAGACCCAGTACTTC.

This clonotype was seen only a few times. This chain connects TRBV5-1 to TRBJ1-1; D not resolved. Germline-derived CDR1 and CDR2 are SGHRS and YFSETQ. Trimming took 1 base from V and 5 from J, leaving 9 bases between them. This CDR3 is 13 amino acids long. CDR3 DNA: TGCGCCAGCAGCTTGACGGTTTGGACTGAAGCTTTCTTT. It specifies CASSLTVWTEAFF.

Only one count was recorded for this clonotype. The rearrangement joins TRBV27 to TRBJ2-5, with 7 bases matching TRBD1. This CDR3 region has 14 residues. The germline gives CDR1 MNHEY, CDR2 SMNVEV (reference sequence). Trimming cost V 6 bases and J 4 bases; bases outside gene matches: 8. The CDR3: CASSPDREGETQYF. The CDR3 DNA follows: TGTGCCAGCAGCCCTGACAGGGAAGGAGAGACCCAGTACTTC.

This clonotype has a handful of counts. This chain links TRBV2 with TRBJ2-3; D is undetermined. V lost 7 bases to trimming and J lost 3 bases, with 17 bases between them. The germline gives CDR1 SNHLY, CDR2 FYNNEI. The CDR3 runs to 15 residues. The CDR3 DNA sequence: TGTGCCAGCAACGAGAAGAACGTTAAAACAGATACGCAGTATTTT. Amino acid sequence: CASNEKNVKTDTQYF.

The sample holds a few counts of this clonotype. The rearrangement joins TRBV4-3 to TRBJ2-2, with 8 bases matching TRBD2. Germline V gene sequence: CDR1 LGHNA, CDR2 YSLEER. The CDR3 is made up of 18 amino acids. The J segment lost 0 bases and the V segment lost 2 bases, leaving 8 bases of the junction unmatched. The CDR3 DNA reads TGCGCCAGCAGCCAATCTCGGCGGGAGGTATCGAACACCGGGGAGCTGTTTTTT. Its translation: CASSQSRREVSNTGELFF.

The chain uses TRBV7-9 and TRBJ2-1; the D is unclear. This CDR3 spans 12 amino acids. V lost 2 bases and J lost 8, with 7 bases in between. From germline, CDR1 is SEHNR and CDR2 FQNEAQ (reference sequence). The CDR3 protein is CASSLFTDEQFF. The CDR3 region has the DNA TGTGCCAGCAGCTTATTTACGGATGAGCAGTTCTTC.

The table lists this clonotype with a few counts. CDR3 nucleotides: TGTGCCAGCTCAGGCCCTCGGACCGGGGAGCTGTTTTTT. It translates to CASSGPRTGELFF. The chain recombines TRBV18 with TRBJ2-2, with no clear D. This CDR3 is built from 13 residues. Germline assignment: CDR1 KGHSH and CDR2 LQKENI. Deletions cut 5 bases from V and 5 bases from J, with 9 bases between.

A note on this clonotype: The missing conserved phenylalanine or tryptophan at the end of this CDR3 makes a read error likely. The chain has TRBV29-1 and TRBJ2-1, with D possibly being TRBD2 (6 bases). Between the trimmed V and J ends, which lost 4 bases and 7 bases, there was a span of 17 bases. Germline CDR1 reads SQVTM; CDR2 reads ANQGSEA. The CDR3 consists of 14 residues. In nucleotides, the CDR3 is TGCAGCGTTGTACGCGGGGAACCTTGGAATGAGCAGTTCCTC. Translation gives CSVVRGEPWNEQFL.

The V and J genes are TRBV7-2 and TRBJ1-6; no clear D gene. Germline values: CDR1 SGHTA, CDR2 FQGNSA. The CDR3 sequence is 12 residues long. Trimming took 7 bases from V and 7 from J, leaving 8 bases between them. CDR3 protein: CASTLGNSPLHF. The CDR3 region has the DNA TGTGCCAGCACCCTGGGGAATTCACCCCTCCACTTT.

The rearrangement joins TRBV20-1 to TRBJ1-2; possibly TRBD1 for D (5 bases). Germline CDR1 reads DFQATT; CDR2 reads SNEGSKA (reference sequence). CDR3 length: 20 amino acids. V was cut by 0 bases and J by 7 bases, with 33 bases left in between. The CDR3 is CSARDGLKGTLSGKDGGYTF. CDR3 coding DNA: TGCAGTGCTAGAGATGGTCTTAAAGGGACCCTGTCAGGGAAAGATGGTGGCTACACCTTC.

V gene TRBV2 combines with J gene TRBJ2-7; D tentatively fits TRBD1 or TRBD2 (5 bases each). CDR1 SNHLY and CDR2 FYNNEI come from the germline V gene. Trimming cost V 0 bases and J 6 bases, with 12 bases left between them. This CDR3 has 14 residues. CDR3 nucleotides: TGTGCCAGCAGTGAAGCGCTTCGGGGACGCGAGCAGTACTTC. This gives the protein CASSEALRGREQYF.

The chain couples TRBV18 to TRBJ2-1; either TRBD1 or TRBD2 may supply D (5 bases each). Between the trimmed V and J ends, which lost 3 bases and 12 bases, there was a span of 15 bases. The CDR3 is 13 amino acids. Germline V gives CDR1 KGHSH, CDR2 LQKENI. CDR3 sequence: CASSPTGRGAQFF. CDR3 nucleotides: TGTGCCAGCTCACCGACCGGACGAGGGGCGCAGTTCTTC. The variable domain in full, with the rest retrieved from reference TRBV18 and TRBJ2-1, is NAGVMQNPRHLVRRRGQEARLRCSPMKGHSHVYWYRQLPEEGLKFMVYLQKENIIDESGMPKERFSAEFPKEGPSILRIQQVVRGDSAAYFCASSPTGRGAQFFGPGTRLTVL.

The genes are TRBV25-1 and TRBJ1-4, with 10 bases aligning to TRBD1. Unmatched junction bases numbered 3, after V lost 4 bases and J lost 7 bases. The CDR3 is 14 amino acids. The V gene's germline CDR1 is MGHDK and CDR2 SYGVNS. CDR3 DNA: TGTGCCAGCAGTGCCGACAGGGGGCTTGAAAAACTGTTTTTT. This sequence encodes CASSADRGLEKLFF.

This clonotype was observed a handful of times. The CDR3, as DNA: TGTGCCAGCAGCTTAAGCGGGAGCTCTGGGGCCAACGTCCTGACTTTC. It codes for CASSLSGSSGANVLTF. The rearrangement uses TRBV7-2 and TRBJ2-6, with 8 bases aligning to TRBD2. The V and J ends lost 2 bases and 0 bases, in that order; junction bases with no gene match: 0. Germline V gene sequence: CDR1 SGHTA, CDR2 FQGNSA. The CDR3 is 16 amino acids.

The chain carries TRBV5-1 and TRBJ2-7; 13 nucleotides match TRBD2. CDR1 and CDR2 (germline): SGHRS, YFSETQ. V was pared by 5 bases and J by 4 bases, with 15 bases of the junction left unmatched. This CDR3 is 18 amino acids long. The CDR3 DNA follows: TGCGCCAGCAGTTGGGGACTTTCTGGACTAGCGGGAGTTTACGAGCAGTACTTC. As protein: CASSWGLSGLAGVYEQYF.

The V call is TRBV4-3, the J call TRBJ2-1; D is ambiguous. Between the trimmed V and J ends, which lost 4 bases and 1 base, there was a span of 8 bases. In germline, CDR1 is LGHNA, CDR2 YSLEER. The length of the CDR3 is 14 residues. CDR3 loop: CASSPVHSYNEQFF. CDR3 nucleotide sequence: TGCGCCAGCAGCCCTGTTCATTCCTACAATGAGCAGTTCTTC.

This clonotype has a handful of counts. V usage is TRBV12-3 or TRBV12-4 and J usage is TRBJ2-7, with 7 bases fitting TRBD2. The CDR3 runs to 14 residues. V was clipped by 6 bases and J by 7 bases; unmatched bases: 12. The CDR3 DNA follows: TGTGCCAGCAGCCAACCGACTAGCCCCTTTGAGCAGTACTTC. The encoded protein is CASSQPTSPFEQYF.

This chain's CDR3 is CASSSRVYTDTQYF. For the CDR3, the DNA is TGTGCCAGCAGCTCCCGGGTTTACACAGATACGCAGTATTTT. The gene calls are TRBV5-5 and TRBJ2-3, with no clear D. CDR1 SGHKS and CDR2 YYEKEE come from the germline V gene (reference sequence). Trimming took off 3 bases at V and 2 bases at J, with 10 bases between the two ends. CDR3 size: 14 residues.